This T cell receptor (beta chain) came from a study of shared clonotypes between healthy human individuals. Findings and limits, study-wide: In general, naive subsets displayed greater estimated richness than memory subsets did.

Comments on this clone: Its antigen remains unknown.

CDR3 length: 15 residues. V gave up 0 bases and J gave up 3 bases, with 9 bases separating them. Germline lookup yields CDR1 MNHEY and CDR2 SVGAGI. Using immunoSEQ multiplex PCR, the repertoire was profiled, and TCRdb retains in-frame clones only, with some absent. The sample lists about 380,000 clones; approximately 96% were seen once. The rearrangement links TRBV6-5 to TRBJ1-3, with D possibly being TRBD1 (6 bases). The TCR sequence derives from a man younger than 40 in good health. Sequenced sample: memory CD8+ T cells sorted from blood. Specified subset: CD45RO+ cells pooled with CCR7-negative TemRA cells. CDR3 bases: TGTGCCAGCAGTTACTCCAGGGGAGGTGGAAACACCATATATTTT. Residues: CASSYSRGGGNTIYF.